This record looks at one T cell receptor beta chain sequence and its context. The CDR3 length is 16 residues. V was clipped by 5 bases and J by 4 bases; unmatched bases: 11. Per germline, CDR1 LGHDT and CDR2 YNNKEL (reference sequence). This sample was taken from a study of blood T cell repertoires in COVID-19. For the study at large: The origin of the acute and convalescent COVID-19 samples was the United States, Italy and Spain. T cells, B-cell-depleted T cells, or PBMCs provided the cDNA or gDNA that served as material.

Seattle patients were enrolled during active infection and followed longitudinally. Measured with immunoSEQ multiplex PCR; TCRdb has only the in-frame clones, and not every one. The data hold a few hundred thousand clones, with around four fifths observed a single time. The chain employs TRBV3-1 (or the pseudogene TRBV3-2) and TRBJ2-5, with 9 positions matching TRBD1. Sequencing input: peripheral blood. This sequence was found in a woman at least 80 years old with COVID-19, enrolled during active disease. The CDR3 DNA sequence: TGTGCCAGCAGCTCCGGGACAGGGATTAGGTTAGAGACCCAGTACTTC. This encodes CASSSGTGIRLETQYF.